This entry lists 20 T cell receptor beta chains sequenced from one sample in a study of regulatory T cells in long-lasting Graves disease. For TCR beta, libraries came from iRepertoire HTBI primers and Arm-PCR of CDR3 regions. One entry per CDR3 protein, called by TCRdb with MiXCR from the multiplex PCR reads. The sample carries over 500,000 distinct CDR3 sequences, roughly 15% recorded once. The time point denotes: newly diagnosed GD, antithyroid drugs for less than 3 months. With RNA extracted from PBMCs as input, the TCR library was made. The same specimen was also included in a second study, on T cells in Graves' hyperthyroidism and ophthalmopathy.

The sequences come from peripheral blood mononuclear cells (PBMCs), collected at new diagnosis, from a patient treated with antithyroid drugs. The receptors here all came from a woman in her twenties or thirties with Graves disease.

This clonotype was picked up a small number of times. The chain joins TRBV6-2 or TRBV6-3 to TRBJ2-3; possibly TRBD2 for D (6 bases). Germline CDR1 reads MNHEY; CDR2 reads SVGEGT. Trimming removed 8 bases from V and 2 bases from J, with 26 bases in between. The CDR3 consists of 18 residues. CDR3 in DNA: TGTGCCAGCCAAAAAAGGGACCAAGGGACGGGAGCCACAGATACGCAGTATTTT. Protein sequence: CASQKRDQGTGATDTQYF.

As regards this clonotype: Since a much larger clone is just one base distant, this may be a read error. The chain couples TRBV7-8 to TRBJ1-2; possibly TRBD1 for D (5 bases). The CDR3 is 15 residues long. The ends were cut back, 7 bases at V and 4 bases at J, with 19 bases in the middle. Germline V gives CDR1 SGHVS, CDR2 FQNEAQ. CDR3 in amino acids: CASTHRRRESYGYTF. CDR3 coding DNA: TGTGCCAGCACCCACCGGCGCAGGGAGAGCTATGGCTACACCTTC.

A few counts support this clonotype. The chain recombines TRBV13 with TRBJ2-3, with TRBD2 identical over 7 bases. Germline V CDR1 and CDR2: PRHDT, FYEKMQ (reference sequence). With V trimmed by 1 base and J by 7 bases, 8 bases remained unmatched. The CDR3 extends over 15 amino acids. CDR3 residues: CASSLAASGIYTQYF. The CDR3 DNA follows: TGTGCCAGCAGCTTAGCGGCGAGCGGGATTTATACGCAGTATTTT.

In its sample, this clonotype was seen many times. The V and J genes are TRBV28 and TRBJ1-4; 7 bases align to TRBD1. The CDR3 is made up of 14 amino acids. In germline, CDR1 is MDHEN, CDR2 SYDVKM. The V segment lost 8 bases and the J segment 5 bases; nucleotides outside the gene matches: 8. CDR3 nucleotides: TGTGCCAGCGGGGGAGACAGGGAAAATGAAAAACTGTTTTTT. It translates to CASGGDRENEKLFF.

This chain joins TRBV28 and TRBJ2-4; TRBD1 might be the D (6 bases). The V end was cut by 3 bases, the J end by 8 bases, with 14 bases between. The CDR3 has 14 residues. From germline, CDR1 is MDHEN and CDR2 SYDVKM. DNA of the CDR3: TGTGCCAGCAGTTTTCAGGCAGGGGTCGACATTCAGTACTTC. Translation gives CASSFQAGVDIQYF. Using reference TRBV28 and TRBJ2-4 for the parts outside the CDR3, the full variable domain is DVKVTQSSRYLVKRTGEKVFLECVQDMDHENMFWYRQDPGLGLRLIYFSYDVKMKEKGDIPEGYSVSREKKERFSLILESASTNQTSMYLCASSFQAGVDIQYFGAGTRLSVL.

This clonotype was counted ten times or more. A read error may account for a junction end that differs from germline. This chain connects TRBV2 to TRBJ1-1, with D tentatively TRBD1 (5 bases). The CDR3 loop spans 14 amino acids. Germline V CDR1 and CDR2: SNHLY, FYNNEI. CDR3 in amino acids: CASSVGHVNAEAFF. The DNA of the CDR3 is TGTGCCAGCAGTGTTGGACATGTGAACGCTGAAGCTTTCTTT.

J is TRBJ2-2 and V is TRBV5-4; TRBD2 aligns across 13 bases. This CDR3 spans 19 amino acids. Germline loops: CDR1 SGHNT, CDR2 YYREEE (reference sequence). V trimming: 3 bases; J trimming: 5 bases; junction bases outside the gene matches: 13. The CDR3 DNA follows: TGTGCCAGCAGCTCAAATGGACTAGCGGGAGAGTCGGCAACCGGGGAGCTGTTTTTT. Its protein product is CASSSNGLAGESATGELFF. Full variable domain (remainder filled in from reference TRBV5-4 and TRBJ2-2): ETGVTQSPTHLIKTRGQQVTLRCSSQSGHNTVSWYQQALGQGPQFIFQYYREEENGRGNFPPRFSGLQFPNYSSELNVNALELDDSALYLCASSSNGLAGESATGELFFGEGSRLTVL.

This clonotype was counted between two and nine times. The genes are TRBV7-9 and TRBJ2-1; 12 bases fit TRBD2. Looked up from germline, CDR1 is SEHNR and CDR2 is FQNEAQ (reference sequence). J lost 2 bases, V lost 5 bases, and 4 bases had no gene match. The CDR3 sequence is 16 residues long. This chain's CDR3 is CASSPRTSGAYNEQFF. In DNA form, the CDR3 reads TGTGCCAGCAGCCCGAGGACTAGCGGGGCCTACAATGAGCAGTTCTTC.

The chain carries TRBV20-1 and TRBJ1-2; 7 positions agree with TRBD1. Germline loops: CDR1 DFQATT, CDR2 SNEGSKA (reference sequence). V shed 3 bases and J 3 bases; nucleotides not matched to a gene: 10. The CDR3 is 15 amino acids. The CDR3, as DNA: TGCAGTGCTAGCTCCTGGGGGACAGAGGACTATGGCTACACCTTC. Protein: CSASSWGTEDYGYTF.

This clonotype was counted only a few times. The V call is TRBV24-1, the J call TRBJ2-6; TRBD1 agrees at 7 bases. CDR3 length: 18 residues. In germline, CDR1 is KGHDR, CDR2 SFDVKD. Trimming at V came to 5 bases and at J to 0 bases, leaving 9 bases not matched to a gene. CDR3 residues: CATSGGQISISGANVLTF. In nucleotides, the CDR3 is TGTGCCACCAGTGGGGGACAGATAAGCATCTCTGGGGCCAACGTCCTGACTTTC.

The V gene is TRBV19, the J gene TRBJ2-1; possibly TRBD1 or TRBD2 for D (5 bases each). Germline V gives CDR1 LNHDA, CDR2 SQIVND (reference sequence). This CDR3 spans 14 amino acids. Trimming shortened V by 7 bases and J by 9 bases, and 19 bases separated the two germline ends. The CDR3, as DNA: TGTGCCAGTACCGCCGGGACGCCAGCCACTGAGCAGTTCTTC. It encodes CASTAGTPATEQFF.

The chain combines TRBV3-1 with TRBJ2-7; 10 nucleotides match TRBD2. Losses at the gene ends were 5 bases for V and 5 bases for J; bases not matched to a gene: 6. Looked up from germline, CDR1 is LGHDT and CDR2 is YNNKEL (reference sequence). The CDR3 extends over 14 amino acids. The CDR3 is CASSYLAGVDEQYF. The CDR3 DNA sequence: TGTGCCAGCAGCTATCTAGCGGGAGTTGACGAGCAGTACTTC.

This clonotype was recorded many times. The chain joins TRBV6-2 or TRBV6-3 to TRBJ2-5, with 7 nucleotides matching TRBD1. CDR3 length equals 15 residues. V lost 4 bases to trimming and J lost 5 bases; unmatched junction nucleotides: 10. Per the germline V gene, CDR1 is MNHEY and CDR2 is SVGEGT. CDR3 sequence reads: CASSFRQGYRETQYF. As DNA, the CDR3 is TGTGCCAGCAGTTTCCGACAGGGATATAGGGAGACCCAGTACTTC.

The rearrangement joins TRBV28 to TRBJ2-4; D is undetermined. The germline V and J ends were trimmed by 4 bases and 0 bases, with 13 bases remaining between them. This CDR3 contains 16 residues. Germline V gives CDR1 MDHEN, CDR2 SYDVKM. CDR3 coding DNA: TGTGCCAGCAGTTCAACCGGATTAATAGCCAAAAACATTCAGTACTTC. Translated: CASSSTGLIAKNIQYF.

This clonotype was counted only a few times. The chain is built from TRBV12-3 or TRBV12-4 and TRBJ1-6; D is undetermined. The CDR3 is made up of 13 amino acids. Trimming took off 7 bases at V and 7 bases at J, with 11 bases between the two ends. This chain's CDR3 is CASKDLGNSPLHF. The CDR3 bases are TGTGCCAGCAAAGACCTTGGGAATTCACCCCTCCACTTT.

This clonotype was found many times. The V and J genes are TRBV28 and TRBJ1-1, with D perhaps TRBD1 (5 bases). This CDR3 has 14 residues. The V and J ends lost 6 bases and 6 bases respectively, with 17 bases between them. In germline, CDR1 is MDHEN, CDR2 SYDVKM. The CDR3 spells CASRTRGSLSEAFF. CDR3 bases: TGTGCCAGCAGGACAAGGGGTAGCCTCTCTGAAGCTTTCTTT.

This clonotype was observed a handful of times. A read error may be the cause here, since a much bigger clone is one base away. V gene TRBV28 combines with J gene TRBJ1-2; 9 bases agree with TRBD1. The junction had 7 bases not matched to a gene; V was cut back by 9 bases and J by 5 bases. The CDR3 runs 13 residues. Germline CDR1 and CDR2: MDHEN and SYDVKM. CDR3 in amino acids: CASGDRVRYGYTF. CDR3 bases: TGTGCCAGTGGGGACAGGGTTCGTTATGGCTACACCTTC.

This clonotype was seen a handful of times. The chain couples TRBV19 to TRBJ2-4, with D unresolved. Germline-derived CDR1 and CDR2 are LNHDA and SQIVND (reference sequence). With 6 bases removed from V and 0 bases from J, the gap between germline ends came to 9 bases. The CDR3 has 14 residues. The DNA of the CDR3 is TGTGCCAGTAGGGAAGACCTAGCCAAAAACATTCAGTACTTC. Translated, it gives CASREDLAKNIQYF.

This clonotype turned up a few times. As DNA, the CDR3 is TGTGCCAGCAGCACCCCTCCGGCCTCTGGAAACACCATATATTTT. Translation gives CASSTPPASGNTIYF. The chain joins TRBV28 to TRBJ1-3; D is undetermined. V shed 6 bases and J shed 0 bases, with 12 bases lying between them. Per germline, CDR1 MDHEN and CDR2 SYDVKM. CDR3 size: 15 residues.

This clonotype was observed at least ten times. V usage is TRBV12-3 or TRBV12-4 and J usage is TRBJ2-7; no definite D call. V lost 4 bases, J lost 0 bases, and 10 bases lay in between. CDR3 length: 14 residues. The CDR3 spells CASSSHSSSYEQYF. CDR3 nucleotides: TGTGCCAGCAGTTCCCACAGTAGCTCCTACGAGCAGTACTTC.